The source of this T cell receptor beta chain is a study of T cell responses to AZD1222 COVID-19 vaccine (dated by TCRdb to about 2021). Broadly, across the study: TCR sequencing was performed for fewer than 250 trial participants, of whom some 200 were given two doses of AZD1222 and approximately 25 were given two doses of MenACWY control vaccine. Enrollment into the trials was organized by age into subgroups of 18-55, 56-69 and 70-plus years, and those subgroups contained approximately 160, 26 and 62 TCR-sequenced participants, respectively.

This clone has just a few counts. There is no known antigen for this receptor. Base qualities are missing; no much larger clone stands one base away. The CDR3 regions of human TCRbeta chains were subjected to immunosequencing. For the original study's pipeline: Repertoire TCRs were checked for matches against a reference library of SARS-CoV-2-specific TCRs that had been generated using the MIRA antigen-specificity platform. Breadth was defined as the fraction of unique TCRs that were SARS-CoV-2-associated. Depth was defined as the fraction of total T cells that were SARS-CoV-2-associated. Using the MIRA data, each spike-specific TCR was mapped to the spike region that the TCR reacts to and placed in a CD4 or CD8 class. Log10-transformed breadth and depth values were compared by one-way ANOVA with Sidak's multiple comparisons tests. TCRdb took over this immuneACCESS table, retaining in-frame rearrangements with V and J assigned. Such tables are incomplete; in checked studies, under half of the missing clones stem from an unresolved V gene, and the remainder is unexplained. V, J and clone size are taken as reported in that table, and D and trimming were inferred from the DNA itself. This sample holds 70,000 to 75,000 clones; 87% were observed only once. The ten largest clones take up 1% to 1.5% of the sample.

Overall study outcomes, separate from this receptor: No day 14 peak-response samples were available, so repertoires were characterized only after the peak T cell response. A significant rise in spike-specific TCR breadth and depth was observed after two AZD1222 doses relative to day 0 and relative to MenACWY recipients. Epitopes outside the regions mutated in the B.1.351 and B.1.1.7 variants were reportedly recognized by nearly half of the unique spike-specific TCRs. Participants were mostly white British and included more females than males, and it was suggested by the authors that clonal diversity may have been underestimated. In the small 56-69-year group, the increase in depth fell short of significance, most likely because of low power. The whole spike protein was spanned by vaccine-associated CD4 TCRs, and dominant responses were seen in regions 160-218 and 743-854. Conclusions about previously exposed vaccinees were limited because only six AZD1222 recipients were SARS-CoV-2 seropositive at baseline.

The sample's time point, from its label and the paper: about 28 days (+/-7) after the second vaccine dose. AZD1222 recipients given second doses at about 4 weeks or at about 12 weeks were pooled, since spike-specific TCR depth and breadth were not found to differ between the two schedules. Vaccinee samples were obtained from the UK trials COV001 and COV002, which included a single-blind randomized controlled phase 2/3 trial of AZD1222 (ChAdOx1 nCoV-19) in healthy adults. For TCRbeta chain sequencing, PBMC samples from trial participants were taken at day 0 and at day 28 after the second dose. The CDR3 contains 15 residues, cysteine and phenylalanine counted. Only the CDR3 DNA stays, 45 bases, in frame from base 1. V is shortened by 1 base, J by 7 bases, and the region joining them spans 13 bases. Taken from the germline V gene, the CDR1 and CDR2 loops are LGHNA and YNFKEQ.

The TCR was taken from an adult who received the AZD1222 COVID-19 vaccine. The V gene is TRBV4-2 and the J gene is TRBJ2-2; no confident D gene assignment can be made. Material: peripheral blood, obtained 28 days after the second AZD1222 dose. In nucleotides, the sequence is TGTGCCAGCAGCCAAGGACGGCCCCCCAGCGGGGAGCTGTTTTTT. Its protein is CASSQGRPPSGELFF.